The T cell receptor beta chain under discussion was sequenced for a study of blood T cell repertoires in COVID-19. The overall study: Collection of acute and convalescent COVID-19 samples took place in the United States, Italy and Spain.

The protocol was immunoSEQ multiplex PCR, while the TCRdb copy is restricted to in-frame clones and leaves out a portion. The sample lists almost 250,000 clones, approximately 90% seen once, with 3.5% to 4.5% in the top ten. Across 24 US areas, participants ranged in age from 18 to 89 years. Clinical history reported by participants formed the basis on which cohorts were assigned. In Cohort 3, a recovered donor had either two negative PCRs, clearance, or symptom resolution. With 6 bases removed from V and 5 bases from J, the gap between germline ends came to 19 bases. Germline V lookup: CDR1 MDHEN, CDR2 SYDVKM. The CDR3 has 15 amino acids.

The rearrangement joins TRBV28 to TRBJ1-2; D may be TRBD1 (5 bases). Sequenced material: PBMCs or T cells enriched from blood (not recorded which). The clonotype was recovered from a woman aged 30 to 39 who had recovered from COVID-19. This CDR3 is CASSLMVQGIYGYTF. The CDR3 DNA follows: TGTGCCAGCAGCCTAATGGTGCAGGGAATATATGGCTACACCTTC.